This TCR beta chain was found in a study of T-cell reconstitution after alpha-beta-depleted transplantation in children. Study outcomes and limitations: There were reportedly several hundred expanded graft clones from which alpha-beta T cells came about two months after transplant.

As concerns this clonotype: Its antigen is unidentified. A much larger clone lies one base from this, so it may be a read error.

A library of TCRbeta sequences, prepared with unique molecular identifiers, was generated. TCRdb fed the PCR reads into MiXCR, producing one record per CDR3 protein. This sample yields hundreds of thousands of distinct CDR3 sequences, of which around 13% are seen a single time; 0.65% to 0.9% belongs to the top ten. This CDR3 region has 13 residues. From germline, CDR1 is DFQATT and CDR2 SNEGSKA (reference sequence). This material consisted of PBMCs, taken before TCRalphabeta/CD19-depleted stem cell transplant. The sequence derives from a girl aged 2 to 10 with congenital amegakaryocytic thrombocytopenia, due to receive a stem cell transplant. The chain is built from TRBV20-1 and TRBJ1-5; D is unresolved. The DNA for the CDR3 is TGCAGTACTAGATCCACAGTTAATCAGCCCCAGCATTTT. Protein: CSTRSTVNQPQHF.